Shown below are 6 T cell receptor beta chains from a single sample sequenced in a study of blood T cell repertoires in COVID-19. The table came from immunoSEQ multiplex PCR; TCRdb's copy has only in-frame clones and leaves some out. The repertoire holds hundreds of thousands of clones, with 70% to 90% as singletons. The sequencing sample was made of PBMCs or T cells enriched from blood (not recorded which). The receptors originated from a woman between 50 and 59 years old in a cohort exposed to, infected with or recovered from COVID-19 (not recorded which).

CDR3 protein: CASSVTGGAINGYTF. The CDR3 DNA sequence: TGTGCCAGCAGTGTCACAGGGGGCGCGATAAATGGCTACACCTTC. The chain links TRBV6-2 or TRBV6-3 to TRBJ1-2; 9 positions match TRBD1. This CDR3 contains 15 residues. The J segment lost 6 bases and the V segment lost 5 bases, leaving 10 bases of the junction unmatched. Looked up from germline, CDR1 is MNHEY and CDR2 is SVGEGT.

This chain links TRBV5-1 with TRBJ2-1; the D gene is possibly TRBD2 (5 bases). The CDR3 spans 13 residues. The germline V and J ends were trimmed by 2 bases and 5 bases, with 8 bases remaining between them. In germline, CDR1 is SGHRS, CDR2 YFSETQ. In nucleotides, the CDR3 is TGCGCCAGCAGCTTTGAGGGTAACAATGAGCAGTTCTTC. It translates to CASSFEGNNEQFF.

This chain connects TRBV10-3 to TRBJ2-5; 8 positions match TRBD1. The V segment lost 6 bases and the J segment 4 bases; nucleotides outside the gene matches: 1. This CDR3 spans 12 amino acids. In germline, CDR1 is ENHRY, CDR2 SYGVKD. CDR3: CAIRGTGETQYF. The CDR3 DNA sequence: TGTGCCATCAGGGGGACAGGAGAGACCCAGTACTTC.

The rearrangement links TRBV4-1 to TRBJ1-5; the D gene is possibly TRBD1 (5 bases). Germline values: CDR1 MGHRA, CDR2 YSYEKL. Trimming shortened V by 4 bases and J by 4 bases, and 14 bases separated the two germline ends. This CDR3 comprises 15 residues. The CDR3, as DNA: TGCGCCAGCAGCCCTCGCCTCCGGGGGAATCAGCCCCAGCATTTT. Protein sequence: CASSPRLRGNQPQHF.

This clone was recorded only once. The gene calls are TRBV3-1 (or the pseudogene TRBV3-2) and TRBJ2-2; no clear D gene. V dropped 3 bases and J dropped 7 bases, with 6 bases sitting between them. The CDR3 consists of 12 residues. CDR1 and CDR2 from the germline V gene are LGHDT and YNNKEL (reference sequence). The CDR3 DNA sequence: TGTGCCAGCAGCCACCCAGACGGGGAGCTGTTTTTT. Translating it yields CASSHPDGELFF.

This clone has only one observation. CDR3 coding DNA: TGTGCCAGTGGACAGGGCGATCAGCCCCAGCATTTT. Translating gives CASGQGDQPQHF. The chain links TRBV28 to TRBJ1-5; 8 nucleotides align to TRBD1. This CDR3 contains 12 residues. V lost 9 bases and J lost 5; bases outside the gene matches: 3. Germline CDR1 is MDHEN and CDR2 is SYDVKM.